This TCR beta chain came from a study of OX40 agonist ivuxolimab in advanced cancers. Study context: Ivuxolimab, which is an agonistic anti-OX40 (CD134) antibody, was administered to the patients. Dose-escalation subjects each had hepatocellular carcinoma, melanoma, renal cell or head and neck cancer. Regarding the study as a whole: Some nonresponders additionally presented with little normalized T-cell clonal expansion.

Method: immunoSEQ multiplex PCR; TCRdb's copy keeps in-frame clones and lacks some. The table has 25,000 to 35,000 clones, approximately 83% seen once. Points on this clone: What it recognizes is unknown.

This TCR came from an adult with an advanced solid tumor such as melanoma, head and neck, liver or kidney cancer. The sample consisted of CD4+ or CD8+ T cells sorted from blood, taken in a trial of the OX40 agonist ivuxolimab.

DNA of the CDR3: TGTGCCAGCAGCCACTACCGAGGCGGTGAAGCTTTCTTT. Its translation: CASSHYRGGEAFF. V and J are TRBV6-6 and TRBJ1-1; D gene uncertain. The CDR3 has 13 amino acids. Trimming took off 6 bases at V and 7 bases at J, with 15 bases between the two ends. Germline CDR1 reads MNHNY; CDR2 reads SVGAGI (reference sequence).